Shown below are 25 T cell receptor beta chains from a single sample sequenced in a study of blood T cell repertoires in COVID-19. This table comes from immunoSEQ multiplex PCR, and its TCRdb copy is limited to in-frame clones, with some not included. The sample carries some 110,000 clones, around 90% recorded once. Sequencing was done on a sample of peripheral blood. These receptors came from a human donor in a cohort sampled during active COVID-19.

The chain links TRBV7-6 to TRBJ2-5, with 7 bases identical to TRBD2. Looked up from germline, CDR1 is SGHVS and CDR2 is FNYEAQ. CDR3 size: 19 residues. The V segment lost 2 bases and the J segment 5 bases; nucleotides outside the gene matches: 20. The CDR3 loop reads CASSLPHRLAERGMETQYF. In DNA, the CDR3 is TGTGCCAGCAGCTTACCGCACAGACTAGCCGAACGGGGTATGGAGACCCAGTACTTC.

This clone was observed once. V is TRBV7-9 and J is TRBJ1-2, with 7 bases identical to TRBD1. V was clipped by 5 bases and J by 6 bases; unmatched bases: 6. The germline V gene encodes CDR1 SEHNR and CDR2 FQNEAQ (reference sequence). The CDR3 is made up of 13 amino acids. CDR3 amino acids: CASSRDSSHGYTF. CDR3 DNA sequence: TGTGCCAGCAGCCGGGACAGTAGTCATGGCTACACCTTC.

The chain links TRBV2 to TRBJ1-6, with no clear D. From germline, CDR1 is SNHLY and CDR2 FYNNEI. The CDR3 consists of 16 residues. Trimming shortened V by 7 bases and J by 0 bases, and 13 bases separated the two germline ends. The CDR3 nucleotides read TGTGCCAGCACTCAAACAGCCCTCTCCTATAATTCACCCCTCCACTTT. Its protein product is CASTQTALSYNSPLHF.

The chain carries TRBV7-6 and TRBJ1-1, with 7 bases lining up with TRBD1. The CDR3 spans 17 residues. The germline CDR1 and CDR2 sequences are SGHVS and FNYEAQ. V was pared by 1 base and J by 5 bases, with 13 bases of the junction left unmatched. CDR3 DNA: TGTGCCAGCAGCTTAGAGGTGTTAAACAGGGGACGGACTGAAGCTTTCTTT. This sequence encodes CASSLEVLNRGRTEAFF.

The chain uses TRBV7-9 and TRBJ2-2; perhaps TRBD2 as D (5 bases). Looked up from germline, CDR1 is SEHNR and CDR2 is FQNEAQ (reference sequence). The CDR3 is made up of 17 amino acids. V was shortened by 2 bases and J by 5 bases, with 18 bases between the two germline ends. The CDR3 protein is CASSLSSYIHGTGELFF. CDR3 DNA sequence: TGTGCCAGCAGCTTATCTAGCTATATCCATGGTACCGGGGAGCTGTTTTTT.

The chain couples TRBV19 to TRBJ2-2; 7 bases agree with TRBD1. The CDR3 contains 19 residues. Per germline, CDR1 LNHDA and CDR2 SQIVND (reference sequence). V gave up 3 bases and J gave up 4 bases; unmatched junction bases: 17. CDR3 in amino acids: CASSMGRWGRTGVTGELFF. The CDR3 bases are TGTGCCAGTAGTATGGGACGATGGGGACGAACAGGGGTCACCGGGGAGCTGTTTTTT.

This chain connects TRBV20-1 to TRBJ1-1; D remains ambiguous. V gave up 5 bases and J gave up 9 bases, with 10 bases separating them. This CDR3 has 10 amino acids. The germline CDR1 and CDR2 sequences are DFQATT and SNEGSKA (reference sequence). The CDR3 loop is CSASRSQAFF. In DNA form, the CDR3 reads TGCAGTGCTTCCCGGAGTCAAGCTTTCTTT.

The V call is TRBV6-2 or TRBV6-3, the J call TRBJ1-4; no definite D call. Germline CDR1 MNHEY, CDR2 SVGEGT. With 5 bases removed from V and 8 bases from J, the gap between germline ends came to 12 bases. The CDR3 is 13 residues long. The CDR3 sequence: CASSRIRSEKLFF. Written as DNA, the CDR3 is TGTGCCAGCAGTCGCATACGGAGCGAAAAACTGTTTTTT.

The V and J genes are TRBV6-5 and TRBJ2-7, with 12 bases matching TRBD2. The CDR3 loop spans 15 amino acids. The V gene end was trimmed by 6 bases and the J gene end by 4 bases; junction bases not matched to a gene: 7. Germline V CDR1 and CDR2: MNHEY, SVGAGI. The CDR3 protein is CASRGTGLAGYEQYF. Written as DNA, the CDR3 is TGTGCCAGCAGGGGGACAGGACTAGCGGGATACGAGCAGTACTTC.

In this sample, this clone turned up once. The chain combines TRBV7-3 with TRBJ1-1; TRBD1 agrees at 8 bases. The CDR3 spans 15 residues. Germline V CDR1 and CDR2: SGHTA, FQGTGA. The V gene end was trimmed by 4 bases and the J gene end by 1 base; junction bases not matched to a gene: 5. The CDR3 loop reads CASSSGQGGNTEAFF. CDR3 in DNA: TGTGCCAGCAGCTCCGGACAGGGTGGGAACACTGAAGCTTTCTTT.

V is TRBV19 and J is TRBJ1-1; no definite D call. CDR3 length equals 14 residues. The V gene's germline CDR1 is LNHDA and CDR2 SQIVND (reference sequence). V lost 5 bases, J lost 0 bases, and 10 bases lay in between. The DNA of the CDR3 is TGTGCCAGTAGTCCAACGGGTATGAACACTGAAGCTTTCTTT. Translating gives CASSPTGMNTEAFF.

This clone is a singleton in its sample. The chain joins TRBV19 to TRBJ1-5; TRBD1 might be the D (6 bases). Looked up from germline, CDR1 is LNHDA and CDR2 is SQIVND (reference sequence). This CDR3 comprises 13 residues. V shed 5 bases and J shed 8 bases, with 13 bases lying between them. As DNA, the CDR3 is TGTGCCAGTAGTCAAACAGGGATGGAGCCCCAGCATTTT. The encoded protein is CASSQTGMEPQHF.

The rearrangement uses TRBV10-3 and TRBJ1-2; a weak D match, TRBD1 (6 bases). The CDR3 runs to 13 residues. Germline V gene lookup returns CDR1 ENHRY and CDR2 SYGVKD. Trimming took off 1 base at V and 7 bases at J, with 10 bases between the two ends. The CDR3 coding sequence is TGTGCCATCAGTGAGTGGGGGCGGAGTGGCTACACCTTC. Its translation: CAISEWGRSGYTF.

The rearrangement links TRBV6-2 or TRBV6-3 to TRBJ1-1; TRBD1 is a possible D gene (6 bases). Germline V CDR1 and CDR2: MNHEY, SVGEGT. The CDR3 covers 17 residues. The ends were cut back, 6 bases at V and 1 base at J, with 21 bases in the middle. The CDR3 spells CASSDDRSRGPNTEAFF. The CDR3 DNA reads TGTGCCAGCAGCGATGATCGTTCCAGGGGCCCGAACACTGAAGCTTTCTTT.

The chain employs TRBV18 and TRBJ2-7; D ambiguous. The V gene lost 6 bases and the J gene lost 4 bases, with 19 bases spanning the gap. CDR1 is KGHSH and CDR2 is LQKENI in the germline V gene. The CDR3 consists of 15 residues. DNA of the CDR3: TGTGCCAGCTCCCCCTACACTACTACGGCGTACGAGCAGTACTTC. Amino acid sequence: CASSPYTTTAYEQYF.

CDR3 sequence: CASSRDRGSLPYEQYF. Here the CDR3 DNA reads TGCGCCAGCAGCCGGGACAGGGGGTCATTGCCCTACGAGCAGTACTTC. This sequence joins TRBV4-1 and TRBJ2-7; TRBD1 agrees at 11 bases. Germline CDR1 and CDR2: MGHRA and YSYEKL. The CDR3 runs to 16 residues. J lost 2 bases, V lost 4 bases, and 7 bases had no gene match.

About this clone: Compared with germline, one end of the junction differs, possibly owing to a read error. The chain is built from TRBV2 and TRBJ2-5; the D gene is possibly TRBD2 (5 bases). From germline, CDR1 is SNHLY and CDR2 FYNNEI. The CDR3 loop spans 11 amino acids. CDR3: CASATGILLHF. DNA of the CDR3: TGTGCCAGCGCGACCGGGATCCTACTTCACTTC.

The V gene is TRBV4-1, the J gene TRBJ1-5; maybe TRBD1 (5 bases). Per germline, CDR1 MGHRA and CDR2 YSYEKL. The CDR3 runs to 15 residues. The germline V and J ends were trimmed by 0 bases and 7 bases, with 13 bases remaining between them. The CDR3 spells CASSQDQDKGQPQHF. In nucleotides, the CDR3 is TGCGCCAGCAGCCAAGATCAAGACAAGGGGCAGCCCCAGCATTTT.

The chain uses TRBV28 and TRBJ2-7; 13 nucleotides agree with TRBD2. This CDR3 comprises 15 residues. CDR1 MDHEN and CDR2 SYDVKM come from the germline V gene. Trimming took 4 bases from V and 4 from J; bases not matched to a gene: 4. The CDR3 region is CASSSRTSGGYEQYF. In DNA form, the CDR3 reads TGTGCCAGCAGTTCCCGGACTAGCGGGGGTTACGAGCAGTACTTC.

The genes are TRBV4-2 and TRBJ2-3, with 13 bases lining up with TRBD2. CDR1 LGHNA and CDR2 YNFKEQ come from the germline V gene. The CDR3 has 16 amino acids. With V trimmed by 4 bases and J by 4 bases, 5 bases remained unmatched. The CDR3 loop is CASSRGLAGTSDTQYF. The CDR3, as DNA: TGTGCCAGCAGCCGGGGACTAGCGGGAACCTCAGATACGCAGTATTTT.

The V gene is TRBV4-1, the J gene TRBJ1-5; the D gene is possibly TRBD1 (6 bases). CDR1 is MGHRA and CDR2 is YSYEKL in the germline V gene. V was trimmed by 1 base and J by 4 bases, leaving 8 bases between them. The CDR3 spans 14 residues. In DNA, the CDR3 is TGCGCCAGCAGCCAAGTTCAGGGGAATCAGCCCCAGCATTTT. This encodes CASSQVQGNQPQHF.

The V and J genes are TRBV7-2 and TRBJ1-1, with 7 bases that match TRBD1. The germline CDR1 and CDR2 sequences are SGHTA and FQGNSA. The CDR3 runs to 13 residues. The ends lost 6 bases at V and 7 bases at J; junction bases unmatched: 8. CDR3 bases: TGTGCCAGCAGATCGACAGGGATAAATGAAGCTTTCTTT. Its protein product is CASRSTGINEAFF. Variable domain in full (rest from reference TRBV7-2 and TRBJ1-1): GAGVSQSPSNKVTEKGKDVELRCDPISGHTALYWYRQSLGQGLEFLIYFQGNSAPDKSGLPSDRFSAERTGGSVSTLTIQRTQQEDSAVYLCASRSTGINEAFFGQGTRLTVV.

The chain recombines TRBV7-3 with TRBJ2-2; D remains unclear. This CDR3 spans 13 amino acids. Germline CDR1 reads SGHTA; CDR2 reads FQGTGA. V was cut by 5 bases and J by 5 bases, with 9 bases left in between. In DNA form, the CDR3 reads TGTGCCAGCAGCGCGAAGAAAACCGGGGAGCTGTTTTTT. Amino acids: CASSAKKTGELFF.

V and J are TRBV5-4 and TRBJ1-2, with D possibly being TRBD1 (6 bases). This CDR3 has 11 residues. The V end was cut by 4 bases, the J end by 10 bases, with 11 bases between. Germline V CDR1 and CDR2: SGHNT, YYREEE (reference sequence). CDR3 DNA sequence: TGTGCCAGCAGCAAAACAGGGTACTACACCTTC. Amino acids: CASSKTGYYTF.

The chain recombines TRBV5-1 with TRBJ2-1, with D possibly TRBD2 on 5 matching bases. The CDR3 is 14 residues long. CDR1 SGHRS and CDR2 YFSETQ come from the germline V gene. V was cut by 0 bases and J by 12 bases, with 16 bases left in between. The CDR3 spells CASSLDSGTSGQFF. The CDR3 DNA follows: TGCGCCAGCAGCTTGGACAGCGGAACCTCCGGGCAGTTCTTC.